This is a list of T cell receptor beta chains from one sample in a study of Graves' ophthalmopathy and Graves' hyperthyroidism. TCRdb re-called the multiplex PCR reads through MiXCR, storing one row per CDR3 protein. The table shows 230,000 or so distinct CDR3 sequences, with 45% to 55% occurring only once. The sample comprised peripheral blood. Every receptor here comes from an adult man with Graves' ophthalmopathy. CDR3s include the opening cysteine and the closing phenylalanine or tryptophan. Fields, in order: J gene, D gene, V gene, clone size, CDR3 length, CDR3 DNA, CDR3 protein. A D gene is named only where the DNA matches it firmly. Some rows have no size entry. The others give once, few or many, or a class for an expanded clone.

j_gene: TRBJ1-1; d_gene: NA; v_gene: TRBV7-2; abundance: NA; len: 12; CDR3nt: TGTGCCAGCAGCTTAGTTTTTACTGAAGCTTTCTTT; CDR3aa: CASSLVFTEAFF
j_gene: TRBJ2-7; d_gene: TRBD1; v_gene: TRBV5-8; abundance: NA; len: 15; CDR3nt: TGTGCCAGCAGCACCGATCCGGGACAGAGTTACGAGCAGTACTTC; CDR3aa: CASSTDPGQSYEQYF
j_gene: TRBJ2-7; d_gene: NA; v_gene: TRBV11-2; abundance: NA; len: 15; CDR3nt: TGTGCCAGCAGCCCCCCGTGGACCGATTCCTACGAGCAGTACTTC; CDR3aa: CASSPPWTDSYEQYF
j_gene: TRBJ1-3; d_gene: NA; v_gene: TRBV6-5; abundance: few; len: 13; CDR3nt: TGTGCCAGCAGTTACTGGGTTGGAAACACCATATATTTT; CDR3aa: CASSYWVGNTIYF
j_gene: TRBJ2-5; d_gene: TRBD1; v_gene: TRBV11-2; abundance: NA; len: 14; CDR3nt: TGTGCCAGCAGCCTGAGCAGGGGGCAAGAGACCCAGTACTTC; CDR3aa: CASSLSRGQETQYF
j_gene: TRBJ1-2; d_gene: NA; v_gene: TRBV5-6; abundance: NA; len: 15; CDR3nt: TGTGCCAGCAGCTTGGAGGGGGGGCCTAACTATGGCTACACCTTC; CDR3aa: CASSLEGGPNYGYTF
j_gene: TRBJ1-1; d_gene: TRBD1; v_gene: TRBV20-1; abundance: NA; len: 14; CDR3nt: TGCAGTGCTATTTACAGGGGCAGAGGCACTGAAGCTTTCTTT; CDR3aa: CSAIYRGRGTEAFF
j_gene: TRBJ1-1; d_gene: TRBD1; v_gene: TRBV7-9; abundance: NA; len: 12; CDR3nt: TGCGCCAGCAGCTGGGGACAGGGTGAAGCTTTCTTT; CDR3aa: CASSWGQGEAFF
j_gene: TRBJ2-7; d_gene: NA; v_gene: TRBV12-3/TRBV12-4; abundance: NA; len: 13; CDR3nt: TGTGCCAGCAGCTTTTCACAGGGCAACGAGCAGTACTTC; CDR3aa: CASSFSQGNEQYF
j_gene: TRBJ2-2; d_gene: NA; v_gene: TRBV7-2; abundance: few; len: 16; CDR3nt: TGTGCCAGCAGCTTGGGGCCAGGGTATTGGACCGGGGAGCTGTTTTTT; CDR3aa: CASSLGPGYWTGELFF
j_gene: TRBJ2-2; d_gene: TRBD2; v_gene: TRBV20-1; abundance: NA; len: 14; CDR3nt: TGCAGTGCTGATACGGGACTAGCCAACGGGGAGCTGTTTTTT; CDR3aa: CSADTGLANGELFF
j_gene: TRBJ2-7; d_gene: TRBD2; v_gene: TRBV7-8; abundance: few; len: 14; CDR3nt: TGTGCCAGCAGCACGACTAGCGGAGGAAGGGAGCAGTACTTC; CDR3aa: CASSTTSGGREQYF
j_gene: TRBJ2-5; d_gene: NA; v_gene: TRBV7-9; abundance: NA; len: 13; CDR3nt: TGTGCCAGCGGCTTAGGAGAGTGGCAGACCCAGTACTTC; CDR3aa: CASGLGEWQTQYF
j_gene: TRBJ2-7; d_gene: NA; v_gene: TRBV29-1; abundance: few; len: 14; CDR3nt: TGCAGCGTTGGTTCCATTGGGACCTCCTACGAGCAGTACTTC; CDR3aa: CSVGSIGTSYEQYF
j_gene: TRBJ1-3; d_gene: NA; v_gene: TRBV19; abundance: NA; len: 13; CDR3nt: TGTGCCAGTAGTATAGTTCAGCGAAGCACCATATATTTT; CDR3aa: CASSIVQRSTIYF
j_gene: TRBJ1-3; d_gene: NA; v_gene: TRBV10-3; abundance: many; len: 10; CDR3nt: TGTGCCATCGGTTCAAACACCATATATTTT; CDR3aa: CAIGSNTIYF
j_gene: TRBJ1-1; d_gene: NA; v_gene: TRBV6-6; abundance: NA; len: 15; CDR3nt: TGTGCCAGCAGTGACAACACAGGTGGGGGCACTGAAGCTTTCTTT; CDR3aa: CASSDNTGGGTEAFF
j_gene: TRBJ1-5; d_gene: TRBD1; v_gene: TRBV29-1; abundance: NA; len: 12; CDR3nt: TGCATTAGGACAGGGGGAAATGTGCCCCAGCATTTT; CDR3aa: CIRTGGNVPQHF
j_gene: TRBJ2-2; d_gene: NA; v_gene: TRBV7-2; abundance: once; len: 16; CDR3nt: TGTGCCAGCAGCGCGCGACGGGGGGCGCGCACCGGGGAGCTGTTTTTT; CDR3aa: CASSARRGARTGELFF
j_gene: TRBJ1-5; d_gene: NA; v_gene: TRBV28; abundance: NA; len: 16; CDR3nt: TGTGCCAGCAGCCCCAGTGGCAGGGATAGCAATCAGCCCCAGCATTTT; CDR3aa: CASSPSGRDSNQPQHF
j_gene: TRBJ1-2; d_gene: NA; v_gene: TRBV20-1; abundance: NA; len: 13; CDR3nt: TGCGGTGCTAGAGTTCCGGGAAGGAATGGCTACACCTTC; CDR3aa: CGARVPGRNGYTF
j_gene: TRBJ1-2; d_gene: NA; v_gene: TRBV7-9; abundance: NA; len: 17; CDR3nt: TGTGCCAGCAGCTTAGATCTGGGGGGGGCTACTAACTATGGCTACACCTTC; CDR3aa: CASSLDLGGATNYGYTF
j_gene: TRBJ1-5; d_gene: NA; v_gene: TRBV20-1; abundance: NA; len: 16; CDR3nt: TGCAGTGCTAGGGACGGCAACTGGGTTAGCAATCAGCCCCAGCATTTT; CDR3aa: CSARDGNWVSNQPQHF
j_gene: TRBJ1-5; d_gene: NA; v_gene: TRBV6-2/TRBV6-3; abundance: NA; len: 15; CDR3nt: TGTGCCAGCAGCCAACAGCCTGGGCGTGATCAGCCCCAGCATTTT; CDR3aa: CASSQQPGRDQPQHF
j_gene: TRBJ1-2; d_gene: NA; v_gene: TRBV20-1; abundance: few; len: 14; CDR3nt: TGCAGTGCTTCGACCGACAATAACGGGTATGGCTACACCTTC; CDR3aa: CSASTDNNGYGYTF
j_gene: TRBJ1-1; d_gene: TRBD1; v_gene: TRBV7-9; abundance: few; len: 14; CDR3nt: TGTGCCAGCAGCTTTTCGCAGGGGGCCAACGGAGCTTTCTTT; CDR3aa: CASSFSQGANGAFF
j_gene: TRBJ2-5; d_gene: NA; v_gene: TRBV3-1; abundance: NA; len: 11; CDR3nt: TGTGCCAGCAGCCAAGAGGGGACCCAGTACTTC; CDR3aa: CASSQEGTQYF
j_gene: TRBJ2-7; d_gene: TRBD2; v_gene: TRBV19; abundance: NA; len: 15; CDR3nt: TGTGCCAGTAGTAGGACTAGCGGGAAGTCCTACGAGCAGTACTTC; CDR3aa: CASSRTSGKSYEQYF
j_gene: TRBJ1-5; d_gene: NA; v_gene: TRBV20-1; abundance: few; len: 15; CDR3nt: TGCAGTGCTGGAACCCCAGGGGCCAGCAATCAGCCCCAGCATTTT; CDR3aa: CSAGTPGASNQPQHF
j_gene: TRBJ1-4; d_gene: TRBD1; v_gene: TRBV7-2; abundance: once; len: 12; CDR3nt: TGTGCCAGCAGCTGGACAGGTGAAAAACTGTTTTTT; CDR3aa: CASSWTGEKLFF
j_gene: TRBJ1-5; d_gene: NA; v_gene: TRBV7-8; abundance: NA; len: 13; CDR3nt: TGTGCCAGCAGCTCCGAGGGGAATCAGCCCCAGCATTTT; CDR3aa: CASSSEGNQPQHF
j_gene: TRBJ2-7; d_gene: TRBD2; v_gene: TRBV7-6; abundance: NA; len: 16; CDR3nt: TGTGCCAGCAGCTTAGCAGTAGCGGGAGGGCCGGACGAGCAGTACTTC; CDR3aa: CASSLAVAGGPDEQYF
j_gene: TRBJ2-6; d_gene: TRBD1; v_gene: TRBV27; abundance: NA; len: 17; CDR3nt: TGTGCCAGCAGACCGGGACAGGGCCTCTCTGGGGCCAACGTCCTGACTTTC; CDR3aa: CASRPGQGLSGANVLTF
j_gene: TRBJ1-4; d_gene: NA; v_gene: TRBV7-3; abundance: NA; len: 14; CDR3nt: TGTGCCAGCAGCCCGGGGACGAACTATGAAAAACTGTTTTTT; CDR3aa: CASSPGTNYEKLFF
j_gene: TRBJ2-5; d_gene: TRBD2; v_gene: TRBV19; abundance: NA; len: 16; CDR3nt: TGTGCCAGTACCTCCACCTCGGGGGGGGCTGGGGAGACCCAGTACTTC; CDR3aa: CASTSTSGGAGETQYF
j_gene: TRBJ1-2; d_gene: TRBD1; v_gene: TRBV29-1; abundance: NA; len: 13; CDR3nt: TGCAGCGGTAGGACAGGGGGCAGCTATGGCTACACCTTC; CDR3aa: CSGRTGGSYGYTF
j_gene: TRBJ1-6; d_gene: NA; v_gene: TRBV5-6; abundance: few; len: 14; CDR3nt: TGTGCCAGCAGTTTGGGCCCGAATCGGTCACCCCTCCACTTT; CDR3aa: CASSLGPNRSPLHF
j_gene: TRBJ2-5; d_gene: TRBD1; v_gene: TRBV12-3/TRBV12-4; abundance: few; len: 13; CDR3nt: TGTGCCAGCAGTCCCTCGGGACAGGAGACCCAGTACTTC; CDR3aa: CASSPSGQETQYF
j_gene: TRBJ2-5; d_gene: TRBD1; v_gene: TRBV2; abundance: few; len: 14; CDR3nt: TGTGCCAGCAGTTCCGGGACAGGGGCGGAGACCCAGTACTTC; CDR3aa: CASSSGTGAETQYF
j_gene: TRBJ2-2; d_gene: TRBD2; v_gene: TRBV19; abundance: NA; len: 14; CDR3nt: TGTGCCAGTAGTATAAGCGGGGGGTCCGGGGAGCTGTTTTTT; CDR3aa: CASSISGGSGELFF
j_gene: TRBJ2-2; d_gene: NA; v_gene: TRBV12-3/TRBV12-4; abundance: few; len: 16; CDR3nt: TGTGCCAGCAGCCCTGACGGCAGAACGAACACCGGGGAGCTGTTTTTT; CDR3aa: CASSPDGRTNTGELFF
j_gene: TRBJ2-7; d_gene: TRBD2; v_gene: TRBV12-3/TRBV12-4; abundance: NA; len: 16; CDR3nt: TGTGCCAGCAGTCCTCTACTAGCGGCAAGCTCCTACGAGCAGTACTTC; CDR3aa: CASSPLLAASSYEQYF
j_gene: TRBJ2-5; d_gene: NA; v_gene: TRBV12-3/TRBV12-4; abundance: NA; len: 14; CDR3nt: TGTGCCAGCAGTCATGCCGGGCACCCAGGGACCCAGTACTTC; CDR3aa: CASSHAGHPGTQYF
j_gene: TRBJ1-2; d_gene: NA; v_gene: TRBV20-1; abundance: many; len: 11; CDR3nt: TGCAGTGCTAGCCAGAACTATGGCTACACCTTC; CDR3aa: CSASQNYGYTF
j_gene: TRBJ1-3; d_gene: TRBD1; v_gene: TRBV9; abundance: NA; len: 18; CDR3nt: TGTGCCAGCAGCGCGGGACAGGGTGCGTTCCCCTCTGGAAACACCATATATTTT; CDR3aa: CASSAGQGAFPSGNTIYF
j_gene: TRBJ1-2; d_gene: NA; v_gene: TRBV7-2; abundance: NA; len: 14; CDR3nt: TGTGCCAGCAGCGGATTCATCCTAAACTATGGCTACACCTTC; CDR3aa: CASSGFILNYGYTF
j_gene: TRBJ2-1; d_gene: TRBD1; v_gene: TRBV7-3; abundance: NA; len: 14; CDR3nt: TGTGCCAGCAGCCTCCGGGACAGGGAAAATGAGCAGTTCTTC; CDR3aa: CASSLRDRENEQFF
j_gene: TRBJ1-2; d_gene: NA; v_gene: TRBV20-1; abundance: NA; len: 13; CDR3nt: TGCAGTGCCCCTCAGACAGCTAACTATGGCTACACCTTC; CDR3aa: CSAPQTANYGYTF